Below are 10 T cell receptor beta chains sequenced from a single sample in a study of monozygotic twins with inflammatory bowel disease. After re-calling the 5' RACE reads, TCRdb lists one entry per CDR3 protein, DNA absent. The sample table includes about 150,000 distinct CDR3 sequences. The material sequenced was blood. The receptor set was obtained from a human donor with ulcerative colitis or Crohn's disease, or a healthy co-twin of an affected twin (not recorded which).

The genes are TRBV30 and TRBJ2-1; TCRdb's D call, TRBD2, is unchecked because there is no DNA. Germline lookup yields CDR1 GTSNPN and CDR2 SVGIG (reference sequence). The CDR3 loop spans 13 amino acids. The CDR3 here is CAWVYRAHDEQFF.

V gene TRBV3-1 combines with J gene TRBJ2-3. Germline lookup yields CDR1 LGHDT and CDR2 YNNKEL (reference sequence). The CDR3 consists of 14 residues. The CDR3 is CASSQVGFRDTQYF.

The chain links TRBV5-6 to TRBJ2-2. This CDR3 region has 14 residues. CDR1 is SGHDT, CDR2 YYEEEE, per germline. CDR3 in amino acids: CASSLETNTGELFF.

The rearrangement uses TRBV4-2 and TRBJ2-3; without DNA, the TCRdb call of TRBD2 cannot be checked. The CDR3 extends over 15 amino acids. Germline CDR1 and CDR2: LGHNA and YNFKEQ. This CDR3 is CASSPSSGRPDTQYF.

The chain recombines TRBV27 with TRBJ1-2; TCRdb's D gene call, TRBD1, goes unchecked for lack of DNA. The CDR3 contains 13 residues. The germline V gene has CDR1 MNHEY and CDR2 SMNVEV (reference sequence). CDR3 loop: CASSLDRVRGYTF.

The gene calls are TRBV10-3 and TRBJ1-4; TCRdb returns TRBD1, unconfirmable since there is no DNA. Germline loops: CDR1 ENHRY, CDR2 SYGVKD. This CDR3 has 12 residues. CDR3 sequence: CAIGPFGGKLFF.

The chain carries TRBV20-1 and TRBJ2-4; TCRdb returns TRBD1, unconfirmable since there is no DNA. In germline, CDR1 is DFQATT, CDR2 SNEGSKA (reference sequence). The CDR3 has 14 residues. The CDR3: CSARAGEPWNIQYF.

V gene TRBV6-4 combines with J gene TRBJ1-1. The germline CDR1 and CDR2 sequences are MRHNA and SNTAGT. The CDR3 is 13 amino acids. The CDR3 reads CASSDSGVGEAFF.

The V gene is TRBV15, the J gene TRBJ1-5. Per germline, CDR1 LNHNV and CDR2 YYDKDF (reference sequence). The CDR3 spans 14 residues. CDR3 sequence: CATSREGGNQPQHF.

This sequence joins TRBV5-4 and TRBJ2-6; TCRdb outputs TRBD1, but without DNA this stays unchecked. CDR1 is SGHNT, CDR2 YYREEE, per germline (reference sequence). The CDR3 runs to 17 residues. CDR3 region: CASSGRGGSSGANVLTF.